One T cell receptor (beta chain) is described in this entry. What it recognizes is unknown. This sample was included in a study of blood T cells in healthy people across ages. Overall study findings and caveats: Diversity was estimated from one million T cells, and these estimates were considered underestimates. The fall in TCR beta diversity per million T cells was roughly linear with age.

With a J-beta primer mix and a sample-barcoded 5' primer, a second PCR ran about 7 to 12 cycles. Every individual sample yielded 2.5 million or more paired-end reads (each containing CDR3). TCRdb used MiXCR to reprocess the 5' RACE reads, holding one entry per CDR3 protein. The repertoire has 550,000 to 750,000 distinct CDR3 sequences, 20% to 25% of them found once; the top ten carry 3.5% to 4%. Germline V CDR1 and CDR2: LGHDT, YNNKEL (reference sequence). The CDR3 contains 14 residues. Trimming removed 5 bases at V and 4 bases at J, with 12 bases between. Sequenced: blood. The chain combines TRBV3-1 with TRBJ1-5, with a possible D match to TRBD1 (6 bases). The clonotype was recovered from a man in his 70s in good health. CDR3 residues: CASSGGGPNQPQHF. As DNA, the CDR3 is TGTGCCAGCAGCGGGGGGGGCCCTAATCAGCCCCAGCATTTT. The full variable domain, completed using reference TRBV3-1 and TRBJ1-5, is DTAVSQTPKYLVTQMGNDKSIKCEQNLGHDTMYWYKQDSKKFLKIMFSYNNKELIINETVPNRFSPKSPDKAHLNLHINSLELGDSAVYFCASSGGGPNQPQHFGDGTRLSIL.